The subject of this entry is one TCR beta chain. With 8 bases clipped from V and 6 bases from J, the junction kept 7 bases outside the gene matches. The CDR3 has 13 amino acids. Germline assignment: CDR1 ENHRY and CDR2 SYGVKD. Diagnostic decisions used clinical symptoms, serum thyroxine and TRAb, thyroid ultrasound and orbital computed tomography. The sample is drawn from a study of T cells in Graves' hyperthyroidism and ophthalmopathy. Study-wide background: Peripheral blood draws took place at initial diagnosis, ahead of any treatment.

Amplified TCR beta CDR3 regions derived from RNA transcripts. During a first-round RT-PCR of the TCR CDR3, the HTBI primer set was used. From the multiplex PCR reads, TCRdb called clonotypes with MiXCR, one entry per CDR3 protein. The profile shows around 450,000 distinct CDR3 sequences, roughly an eighth of them singletons. The source is a woman in her late teens or twenties with Graves' hyperthyroidism. This chain links TRBV10-3 with TRBJ1-1; 9 bases match TRBD1. The sequenced material came from blood. As DNA, the CDR3 is TGTGCCATCGGCGGGACAGGGATCCCTGAAGCTTTCTTT. Translated: CAIGGTGIPEAFF.